This T cell receptor (beta chain) appears in the sequencing data of a study of blood T cell repertoires in COVID-19. Study-level background: The analysed material was cDNA or gDNA that came from T cells, B-cell-depleted T cells, or PBMCs.

This clone was counted between two and nine times. Only in-frame clones appear in the TCRdb table, and some are missing; sequencing was by immunoSEQ multiplex PCR. The table has approximately 99,000 clones, 70% to 90% seen once. This CDR3 region has 13 residues. The ends lost 7 bases at V and 6 bases at J; junction bases unmatched: 6. The clonotype was recovered from a man aged 50-59 years with COVID-19, enrolled during active disease. The sample taken for sequencing was peripheral blood. This chain joins TRBV12-3 or TRBV12-4 and TRBJ1-5; 7 bases match TRBD1. CDR3 region: CASTQGGGQPQHF. CDR3 nucleotides: TGTGCCAGCACCCAGGGGGGAGGTCAGCCCCAGCATTTT.